These T cell receptor beta chains were read from a single sample in a study of blood T cell repertoires in COVID-19. The method was immunoSEQ multiplex PCR; TCRdb's version includes in-frame clones alone and lacks a portion of them. The data contain around 300,000 clones, approximately 90% of them seen just once; the ten biggest clones take up over 2%. Specimen: peripheral blood. The receptors stem from a woman aged 25-40 years with COVID-19, enrolled during active disease. CDR3s include the opening cysteine and the closing phenylalanine or tryptophan. The D gene is left open where the match is weak. Some rows have no size entry. The others give once, few or many, or a class for an expanded clone.

TRBJ2-1 TRBV19 NA NA CASSIAPSSYNEQFF TGTGCCAGTAGTATAGCCCCGAGCTCCTACAATGAGCAGTTCTTC
TRBJ1-1 TRBV7-2 once NA CASSFGRNTEAFF TGTGCCAGCAGCTTTGGGAGAAACACTGAAGCTTTCTTT
TRBJ2-7 TRBV6-4 NA TRBD2 CASRLAVWCEQYF TGTGCCAGCCGACTAGCCGTATGGTGCGAGCAGTACTTC
TRBJ2-1 TRBV25-1 NA NA CASSESGEVPEQFF TGTGCCAGCAGTGAATCGGGGGAGGTACCTGAGCAGTTCTTC
TRBJ2-2 TRBV5-6 NA TRBD1 CASSLTLGTGNTGELFF TGTGCCAGCAGCTTGACACTCGGGACAGGGAACACCGGGGAGCTGTTTTTT
TRBJ1-3 TRBV6-1 NA TRBD1 CASSEGAGTGVGSGNTIYF TGTGCCAGCAGTGAAGGGGCCGGGACAGGAGTCGGCTCTGGAAACACCATATATTTT
TRBJ1-4 TRBV5-1 once NA CASSLENTSNEKLFF TGCGCCAGCAGCTTGGAGAATACATCTAATGAAAAACTGTTTTTT
TRBJ2-7 TRBV30 NA TRBD1 CAWSKTGAHYEQYF TGTGCCTGGAGCAAGACAGGGGCCCACTACGAGCAGTACTTC
TRBJ2-7 TRBV6-6 NA TRBD2 CASRRAGGASESYEQYF TGTGCCAGCAGGCGAGCGGGAGGAGCCTCGGAATCGTACGAGCAGTACTTC
TRBJ2-7 TRBV7-2 NA NA CASSLAQGYEQYF TGTGCCAGCAGCTTAGCGCAGGGATACGAGCAGTACTTC
TRBJ2-3 TRBV3-1/TRBV3-2 few TRBD2 CASSQASGVSTDTQYF TGTGCCAGCAGCCAAGCCAGCGGGGTTAGCACAGATACGCAGTATTTT
TRBJ2-5 TRBV28 NA TRBD2 CASSRRRGGIETQYF TGTGCCAGCAGTCGCAGACGGGGAGGGATAGAGACCCAGTACTTC
TRBJ2-1 TRBV9 once TRBD2 CASSVLSSGLGNEQFF TGTGCCAGCAGCGTACTCTCTAGCGGGCTGGGCAATGAGCAGTTCTTC
TRBJ2-1 TRBV28 NA TRBD1 CASSLGQVKYNEQFF TGTGCCAGCAGTCTAGGACAGGTGAAGTACAATGAGCAGTTCTTC
TRBJ2-2 TRBV29-1 NA NA CSGNRGGTGELFF TGCAGCGGAAACAGGGGGGGCACCGGGGAGCTGTTTTTT
TRBJ1-1 TRBV27 once NA CASGITQGVPAFF TGTGCCAGCGGTATCACCCAAGGGGTCCCAGCTTTCTTT
TRBJ1-2 TRBV19 few TRBD1 CASSPTGAGTYGYTF TGTGCCAGTAGTCCGACAGGGGCGGGGACCTATGGCTACACCTTC
TRBJ2-7 TRBV6-5 NA TRBD2 CASARTSGIYEQYF TGTGCCAGCGCCAGGACTAGCGGGATATACGAGCAGTACTTC
TRBJ1-5 TRBV19 NA NA CASSIDGTGFNQPQHF TGTGCCAGTAGTATAGATGGAACAGGGTTCAATCAGCCCCAGCATTTT
TRBJ2-7 TRBV23-1 NA TRBD1 CASSQSWTGRGGPRWQF TGCGCCAGCAGTCAATCCTGGACAGGGAGAGGAGGGCCTAGGTGGCAGTTC
TRBJ2-7 TRBV6-6 NA TRBD1 CASSFSDRDKEQYF TGTGCCAGCAGCTTCTCAGACAGGGACAAAGAGCAGTACTTC
TRBJ2-1 TRBV14 NA TRBD2 CASSRGRVLNEQFF TGTGCCAGCAGCCGCGGGAGGGTCCTGAATGAGCAGTTCTTC
TRBJ1-5 TRBV9 NA NA CASSVGLGLNQPQHF TGTGCCAGCAGCGTCGGTCTGGGGCTTAATCAGCCCCAGCATTTT
TRBJ1-5 TRBV28 NA NA CASREPGAQPQHF TGTGCCAGCAGGGAACCGGGAGCCCAGCCCCAGCATTTT
TRBJ1-1 TRBV2 few NA CASSGYTEAFF TGTGCCAGCTCAGGGTACACTGAAGCTTTCTTT
TRBJ1-2 TRBV6-5 once TRBD1 CASKRQGKAGYTF TGTGCCAGCAAGCGACAGGGAAAGGCTGGCTACACCTTC
TRBJ1-2 TRBV5-1 NA NA CASSLRGDYGYTF TGCGCCAGCAGCCTGCGGGGCGACTATGGCTACACCTTC
TRBJ2-7 TRBV10-1 NA NA CASSESRIYEQYF TGCGCCAGCAGTGAGTCGCGAATTTACGAGCAGTACTTC
TRBJ2-3 TRBV6-4 NA TRBD2 CASSEREDVDTQYF TGTGCCAGCAGTGAACGGGAGGACGTGGATACGCAGTATTTT
TRBJ2-3 TRBV4-2 NA TRBD2 CASSQDASGRSDTQYF TGTGCCAGCAGCCAAGACGCCAGCGGGAGATCTGATACGCAGTATTTT
TRBJ2-2 TRBV2 NA TRBD2 CASSGTSAANTGELFF TGTGCCAGCAGCGGGACTAGCGCTGCGAACACCGGGGAGCTGTTTTTT
TRBJ1-1 TRBV7-9 NA NA CASSLAQGLEAEAFF TGTGCCAGCAGCTTAGCTCAGGGTCTTGAGGCTGAAGCTTTCTTT
TRBJ2-3 TRBV18 NA TRBD2 CASSPPASGLQYF TGTGCCAGCTCACCACCCGCTAGCGGGCTGCAGTATTTT
TRBJ1-2 TRBV28 NA TRBD1 CASSPGTGHTGYTF TGTGCCAGCAGCCCCGGGACAGGTCATACTGGCTACACCTTC
TRBJ1-1 TRBV19 NA NA CASSISHLSEAFF TGTGCCAGTAGTATAAGTCACCTATCTGAAGCTTTCTTT